This TCR beta chain appears in the sequencing data of a study of PD-L1 blockade in urothelial cancer. The time point was: peripheral blood 6 weeks after treatment start. Each patient presented with locally advanced or metastatic urothelial carcinoma. V dropped 0 bases and J dropped 5; count of bases not matched to a gene: 9. Per the germline V gene, CDR1 is SGDLS and CDR2 is YYNGEE. This CDR3 contains 18 residues. Sequencing used immunoSEQ multiplex PCR; TCRdb keeps in-frame clones, though not all of them. The table shows around 48,000 clones, with approximately 84% occurring only once. This clonotype was sampled from a man in his 60s with urothelial cancer. This chain uses TRBV9 with TRBJ2-5, with 14 bases aligning to TRBD2. The sequencing used PBMCs, collected around atezolizumab (anti-PD-L1) treatment. The CDR3 nucleotides read TGTGCCAGCAGCGTAGGCCCGACTAGCGGGGGGGCCTGGGAGACCCAGTACTTC. This encodes CASSVGPTSGGAWETQYF.